This record concerns one TCR beta chain sequence. Its antigen remains unknown. The data were produced by immunoSEQ multiplex PCR, yet TCRdb's version contains in-frame clones alone and is incomplete. The sample shows around 110,000 clones, approximately 90% of them seen only once. The data originate from a study of CD4+ T cells in melanoma. Notes on the study in general: In melanoma, neoantigen-specific CD4+ T cells reportedly differed in differentiation state. A reported correlation linked neoantigen-specific CD4+ T cells to CD8+, macrophage and B cell function.

The sample comprised peripheral blood. This receptor was identified in a human donor with melanoma.

The CDR3 here is CASSFTDTQYF. DNA for the CDR3: TGTGCCAGCAGTTTCACAGATACGCAGTATTTT. This chain connects TRBV28 to TRBJ2-3; the D is unclear. The CDR3 runs to 11 residues. V lost 3 bases and J lost 2, with 0 bases in between. The germline V gene has CDR1 MDHEN and CDR2 SYDVKM.